This entry is about one T cell receptor (beta chain). Every patient experienced relapse after autologous stem cell transplantation, and brentuximab vedotin exposure varied. This record comes from a study of PD-1 blockade in classical Hodgkin lymphoma. Study as a whole: Intravenous delivery of nivolumab at 3 mg/kg to patients occurred every 2 weeks.

The trim removed 1 base at V and 4 bases at J, leaving 4 bases unmatched. The CDR3 sequence is 17 residues long. The germline V gene has CDR1 LGHNA and CDR2 YNFKEQ. Sequencing used immunoSEQ multiplex PCR; TCRdb keeps in-frame clones, though not all of them. The repertoire holds tens of thousands of clones, with around nine tenths as singletons. This receptor was identified in a human donor with classical Hodgkin lymphoma. The chain couples TRBV4-2 to TRBJ2-1; 13 nucleotides line up with TRBD2. The sequencing here drew on peripheral blood mononuclear cells (PBMCs), taken at baseline. DNA for the CDR3: TGTGCCAGCAGCCAAGCACTAGCGGGAGGGGTGTACAATGAGCAGTTCTTC. It is translated as CASSQALAGGVYNEQFF.